Shown below are 15 T cell receptor beta chains from a single sample sequenced in a study of OX40 agonist ivuxolimab in advanced cancers. TCRdb's table, derived via immunoSEQ multiplex PCR, lists solely in-frame clones and lacks some. The data hold about 60,000 clones, with about 94% observed a single time. Sequencing used CD4+ or CD8+ T cells sorted from blood, obtained in a trial of the OX40 agonist ivuxolimab. The receptors derive from an adult with an advanced solid tumor such as melanoma, head and neck, liver or kidney cancer.

The chain recombines TRBV19 with TRBJ2-3, with D uncertain. V was cut by 3 bases and J by 3 bases, with 7 bases left in between. Germline CDR1 LNHDA, CDR2 SQIVND (reference sequence). The CDR3 extends over 13 amino acids. The CDR3 DNA reads as TGTGCCAGTAGTATGGTGACTACAGATACGCAGTATTTT. Residues: CASSMVTTDTQYF.

V and J are TRBV11-1 and TRBJ2-2, with D uncertain. CDR1 and CDR2 (germline): SGHAT, FQDESV (reference sequence). The germline V and J ends were trimmed by 7 bases and 2 bases, with 11 bases remaining between them. This CDR3 region has 14 residues. The CDR3: CASTPVGNTGELFF. Written as DNA, the CDR3 is TGTGCCAGCACCCCCGTCGGAAACACCGGGGAGCTGTTTTTT. Together with reference TRBV11-1 and TRBJ2-2, the CDR3 gives the full variable domain: EAEVAQSPRYKITEKSQAVAFWCDPISGHATLYWYRQILGQGPELLVQFQDESVVDDSQLPKDRFSAERLKGVDSTLKIQPAELGDSAMYLCASTPVGNTGELFFGEGSRLTVL.

The chain joins TRBV19 to TRBJ1-1; D perhaps matches TRBD1 (6 bases). Between the trimmed V and J ends, which lost 5 bases and 1 base, there was a span of 23 bases. CDR1 is LNHDA, CDR2 SQIVND, per germline (reference sequence). The CDR3 totals 18 residues. The CDR3 coding sequence is TGTGCCAGTAGTCCCGAGGACAGATCAAATATGTGGAACACTGAAGCTTTCTTT. Residues: CASSPEDRSNMWNTEAFF.

This sequence joins TRBV19 and TRBJ2-4; D is possibly TRBD2 (6 bases). CDR1 and CDR2 from the germline V gene are LNHDA and SQIVND (reference sequence). V shed 4 bases and J shed 5 bases, with 18 bases lying between them. This CDR3 is built from 16 residues. CDR3 nucleotide sequence: TGTGCCAGTAGTACCCCCTCGTCTAGCGCACAAAACATTCAGTACTTC. Translated: CASSTPSSSAQNIQYF.

The chain carries TRBV15 and TRBJ1-4; a possible D gene is TRBD1 (6 bases). Germline V gene lookup returns CDR1 LNHNV and CDR2 YYDKDF (reference sequence). This CDR3 region has 15 residues. Trimming stripped 6 bases from V and 7 bases from J, with 18 bases between. DNA of the CDR3: TGTGCCACCAGTGGGACCAGGGGAATGTTTGAAAAACTGTTTTTT. It yields the protein CATSGTRGMFEKLFF.

On this clone itself: One end of the junction varies from germline; a read error may be responsible. The chain has TRBV7-2 and TRBJ2-5; 7 bases are a match to TRBD2. Germline lookup yields CDR1 SGHTA and CDR2 FQGNSA. The CDR3 covers 14 residues. Written as DNA, the CDR3 is TGTGCCAGCAGTTTAGGGGCTAGCGGCTTAGACCAGTACTTC. Its protein is CASSLGASGLDQYF.

V gene TRBV6-6 combines with J gene TRBJ2-2, with D unclear. The CDR3 runs to 12 residues. Germline V gene sequence: CDR1 MNHNY, CDR2 SVGAGI (reference sequence). V was cut by 6 bases and J by 6 bases, with 8 bases left in between. Here the CDR3 reads CASRSQAGELFF. The CDR3 DNA is TGTGCCAGCAGGTCCCAGGCCGGGGAGCTGTTTTTT.

V gene TRBV27 combines with J gene TRBJ2-7; D not resolved. The V end lost 2 bases, the J end lost 5 bases, and 1 base lay between the germline ends. CDR1 and CDR2 from the germline V gene are MNHEY and SMNVEV (reference sequence). The CDR3 runs to 10 residues. Here the CDR3 DNA reads TGTGCCAGCAGTTTAAACGAGCAGTACTTC. Its translation: CASSLNEQYF.

The J gene is TRBJ1-3, the V gene TRBV6-5; D is undetermined. From germline, CDR1 is MNHEY and CDR2 SVGAGI. V was clipped by 8 bases and J by 0 bases, with 11 bases between them. The CDR3 loop spans 14 amino acids. The CDR3 bases are TGTGCCAGCCGACACGGAATCTCTGGAAACACCATATATTTT. This codes for CASRHGISGNTIYF.

The rearrangement joins TRBV4-3 to TRBJ2-5; D perhaps matches TRBD2 (6 bases). With 5 bases removed from V and 2 bases from J, the gap between germline ends came to 15 bases. The CDR3 extends over 15 amino acids. Germline V lookup: CDR1 LGHNA, CDR2 YSLEER. The DNA for the CDR3 is TGCGCCAGCAGCTCCTCGACTAGGTGGCAAGAGACCCAGTACTTC. Protein product: CASSSSTRWQETQYF.

Here the CDR3 reads CASSLGRGQPQHF. The CDR3 DNA reads TGTGCCAGCAGCTTAGGGCGGGGTCAGCCCCAGCATTTT. This chain links TRBV7-9 with TRBJ1-5; D remains ambiguous. The germline CDR1 and CDR2 sequences are SEHNR and FQNEAQ (reference sequence). V lost 1 base and J 6 bases, leaving 7 bases between the germline ends. This CDR3 contains 13 residues. Based on the CDR3 plus reference TRBV7-9 and TRBJ1-5, the full variable domain is DTGVSQNPRHKITKRGQNVTFRCDPISEHNRLYWYRQTLGQGPEFLTYFQNEAQLEKSRLLSDRFSAERPKGSFSTLEIQRTEQGDSAMYLCASSLGRGQPQHFGDGTRLSIL.

The CDR3 reads CASRDLQNPNEKLFF. The CDR3 bases are TGTGCCAGCAGAGACCTACAGAATCCGAATGAAAAACTGTTTTTT. The rearrangement joins TRBV2 to TRBJ1-4; unclear D gene. The V gene lost 6 bases and the J gene lost 5 bases, with 16 bases spanning the gap. Germline-derived CDR1 and CDR2 are SNHLY and FYNNEI. The CDR3 runs 15 residues.

The rearrangement links TRBV9 to TRBJ2-7; tentative D call: TRBD1 (6 bases). V was trimmed by 3 bases and J by 0 bases, leaving 10 bases between them. Germline CDR1 SGDLS, CDR2 YYNGEE. This CDR3 is built from 14 residues. The DNA of the CDR3 is TGTGCCAGCAGCGAGACAGGCCTCTCCTACGAGCAGTACTTC. Translating it yields CASSETGLSYEQYF.

This chain uses TRBV9 with TRBJ1-1, with a weak D call TRBD1 (6 bases). Per germline, CDR1 SGDLS and CDR2 YYNGEE. The V end was cut by 0 bases, the J end by 7 bases, with 10 bases between. The CDR3 extends over 13 amino acids. In nucleotides, the CDR3 is TGTGCCAGCAGCGTAGCAGGGGACATTGAAGCTTTCTTT. As protein: CASSVAGDIEAFF.

The gene calls are TRBV4-1 and TRBJ2-1; 8 bases line up with TRBD2. The ends lost 0 bases at V and 6 bases at J; junction bases unmatched: 4. CDR1 is MGHRA, CDR2 YSYEKL, per germline. This CDR3 spans 15 amino acids. Here the CDR3 DNA reads TGCGCCAGCAGCCAAGAGGGACTAGTAGTCAATGAGCAGTTCTTC. Translated: CASSQEGLVVNEQFF.